The rows below give T cell receptor beta chains drawn from one sample of a study of blood T cell repertoires in COVID-19. Sequenced by immunoSEQ multiplex PCR; TCRdb stores in-frame clones only, minus some. The table lists about 270,000 clones, under 90% of them singletons, with roughly 2.2% in the top ten. Sequenced material: peripheral blood. The origin of the receptors is a man aged 50 to 59 with acute or convalescent COVID-19. The CDR3 runs from the conserved cysteine through the conserved F or W.

v_call,j_call,cdr3_aa
TRBV4-2,TRBJ2-7,CASSQVASGVDSYEQYF
TRBV2,TRBJ1-3,CASSTGYSGNTIYF
TRBV29-1,TRBJ2-2,CSVFRLNTGELFF
TRBV27,TRBJ2-3,CASRRPGGAIDTQYF
TRBV19,TRBJ2-5,CASSILNLAGGAETQYF
TRBV21-1,TRBJ2-6,CASSARTKRGISGCGANVLTF
TRBV29-1,TRBJ2-1,CIVSRGRDEQFF
TRBV7-3,TRBJ2-5,CASSTGGAQETQYF
TRBV9,TRBJ1-4,CASSRAGEEKLFF
TRBV4-1,TRBJ1-6,CASSQDPGLVYSPLHF
TRBV3-1/TRBV3-2,TRBJ2-5,CASRASGGRRGETQYF
TRBV11-2,TRBJ2-3,CASRLAGTTDTQYF
TRBV19,TRBJ2-5,CASSNVPGNQETQYF
TRBV27,TRBJ2-7,CASSLYRFDEQYF
TRBV3-1/TRBV3-2,TRBJ2-1,CASSLESVAGPYNEQFF
TRBV7-3,TRBJ2-7,CASSPGTGSNEQYF
TRBV5-1,TRBJ1-2,CASSLVQGAGGYTF
TRBV9,TRBJ1-1,CASSPGQGVKAFF
TRBV6-5,TRBJ2-5,CASSHRVGQETQYF
TRBV7-3,TRBJ2-1,CASSSQFASGGANEQFF